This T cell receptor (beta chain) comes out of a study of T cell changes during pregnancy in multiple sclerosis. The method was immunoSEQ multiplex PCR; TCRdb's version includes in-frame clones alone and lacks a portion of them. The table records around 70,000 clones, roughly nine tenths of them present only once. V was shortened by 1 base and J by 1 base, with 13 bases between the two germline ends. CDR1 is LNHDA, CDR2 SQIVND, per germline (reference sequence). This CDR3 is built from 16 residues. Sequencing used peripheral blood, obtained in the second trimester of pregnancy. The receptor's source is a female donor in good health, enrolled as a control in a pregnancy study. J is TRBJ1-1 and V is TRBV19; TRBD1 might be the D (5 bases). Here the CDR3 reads CASSIVGQPRNTEAFF. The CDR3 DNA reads TGTGCCAGTAGTATAGTTGGACAACCAAGGAACACTGAAGCTTTCTTT.